This T cell receptor beta chain emerged from a study of blood T cell repertoires in COVID-19. The overall study: In each case, the material was cDNA or gDNA derived from T cells, B-cell-depleted T cells, or PBMCs.

Clones were read by immunoSEQ multiplex PCR, and TCRdb kept only the in-frame ones, dropping some. The table includes about 80,000 clones, 70% to 75% detected once. The germline CDR1 and CDR2 sequences are GTSNPN and SVGIG (reference sequence). CDR3 length: 13 residues. Germline trimming cut 1 base from V and 8 bases from J; bases unmatched to any gene: 5. The TCR comes from a man aged 50 to 60 with active or convalescent COVID-19. Sequencing was performed on peripheral blood. This chain joins TRBV30 and TRBJ2-4; 7 positions match TRBD2. The CDR3: CAWSGGGDDIQYF. The CDR3, as DNA: TGTGCCTGGAGTGGGGGAGGGGATGACATTCAGTACTTC.